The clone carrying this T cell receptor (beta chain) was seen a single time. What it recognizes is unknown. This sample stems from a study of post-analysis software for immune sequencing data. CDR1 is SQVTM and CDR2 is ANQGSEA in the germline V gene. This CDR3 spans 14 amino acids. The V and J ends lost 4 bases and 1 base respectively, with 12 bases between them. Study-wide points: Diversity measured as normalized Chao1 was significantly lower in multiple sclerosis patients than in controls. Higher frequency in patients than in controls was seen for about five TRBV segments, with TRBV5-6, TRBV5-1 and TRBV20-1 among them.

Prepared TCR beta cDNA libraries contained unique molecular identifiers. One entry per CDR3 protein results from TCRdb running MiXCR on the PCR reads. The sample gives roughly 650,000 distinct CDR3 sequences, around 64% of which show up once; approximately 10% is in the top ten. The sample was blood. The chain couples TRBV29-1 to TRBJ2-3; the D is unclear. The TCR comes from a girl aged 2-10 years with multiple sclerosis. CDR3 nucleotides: TGCAGCGTTGTTGTCCAGCTTCGCACAGATACGCAGTATTTT. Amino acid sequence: CSVVVQLRTDTQYF.